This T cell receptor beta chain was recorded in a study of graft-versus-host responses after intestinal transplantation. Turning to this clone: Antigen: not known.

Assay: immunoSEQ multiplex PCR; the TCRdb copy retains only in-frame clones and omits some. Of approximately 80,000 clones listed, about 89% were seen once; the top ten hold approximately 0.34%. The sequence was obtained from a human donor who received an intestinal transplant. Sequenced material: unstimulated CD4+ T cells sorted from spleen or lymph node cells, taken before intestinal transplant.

In DNA, the CDR3 is TGTGCCAGTAGTATAGGTGGACTATCCAATGAGCAGTTCTTC. Protein sequence: CASSIGGLSNEQFF. The genes are TRBV19 and TRBJ2-1, with D possibly TRBD2 on 6 matching bases. The CDR3 is 14 amino acids. V dropped 1 base and J dropped 6 bases, with 10 bases sitting between them. Germline CDR1 LNHDA, CDR2 SQIVND (reference sequence).